This T cell receptor beta chain was identified during a study of shared clonotypes between healthy human individuals. Findings and limits, study-wide: Estimated richness values were generally larger in naive subsets than in memory subsets. Among donors, clonotype sharing was expected to be affected by sequencing depth.

Several immunoSEQ plates received, in even portions, the genomic DNA of each subset. Original processing notes: Quality scores were absent from the junction-only immunoSEQ sequences, so filtering differed. The protocol was immunoSEQ multiplex PCR, while the TCRdb copy is restricted to in-frame clones and leaves out a portion. That table gives V, J and clone size, and the DNA gave D and trimming. The sample has some 500,000 clones, approximately 94% seen once. In this sample, this clone turned up once. As yet, its antigen is unknown. V lost 5 bases and J lost 0, with 14 bases in between. Germline V gene lookup returns CDR1 WSHSY and CDR2 SAAADI. The CDR3 contains 16 residues.

V and J are TRBV10-2 and TRBJ2-4; a possible D gene is TRBD2 (6 bases). The material sequenced was naive CD4+ T cells sorted from blood. The subset is: CD45RA+ positively selected. This clonotype was obtained from a woman aged 30 to 39 in good health. The CDR3 sequence: CASSSSETIAKNIQYF. The DNA for the CDR3 is TGCGCCAGCAGTTCTAGCGAGACGATAGCCAAAAACATTCAGTACTTC.